Below are 9 T cell receptor beta chains sequenced from a single sample in a study of T cell responses to AZD1222 COVID-19 vaccine. TCRdb keeps only in-frame clones here, not all; method: immunoSEQ multiplex PCR. The repertoire holds roughly 86,000 clones, with roughly 85% as singletons. The input for sequencing was peripheral blood, taken 28 days after the second AZD1222 dose. The origin of the receptors is an adult who received the AZD1222 COVID-19 vaccine.

This chain links TRBV30 with TRBJ2-7; D ambiguous. The V end was cut by 2 bases, the J end by 1 base, with 3 bases between. CDR3 length: 11 amino acids. Germline values: CDR1 GTSNPN, CDR2 SVGIG (reference sequence). CDR3 in DNA: TGTGCCTGGAGTAGGTCCTACGAGCAGTACTTC. This gives the protein CAWSRSYEQYF.

V gene TRBV27 combines with J gene TRBJ2-3; D unresolved. The CDR3 has 14 amino acids. Trimming left V 3 bases short and J 4 bases short, with 11 bases between. Germline assignment: CDR1 MNHEY and CDR2 SMNVEV (reference sequence). In nucleotides, the CDR3 is TGTGCCAGCAGTTTGGCCCGGGCCTCAGATACGCAGTATTTT. This translates into CASSLARASDTQYF.

J is TRBJ2-5 and V is TRBV7-2; D gene uncertain. The CDR3 has 14 residues. From germline, CDR1 is SGHTA and CDR2 FQGNSA. V was trimmed by 3 bases and J by 2 bases, leaving 10 bases between them. The CDR3 coding sequence is TGTGCCAGCAGCTTTATCGCAGCACAAGAGACCCAGTACTTC. Translated, it gives CASSFIAAQETQYF.

This chain uses TRBV5-5 with TRBJ2-3, with D perhaps matching TRBD1 (6 bases). The V and J ends lost 2 bases and 0 bases respectively, with 10 bases between them. Germline CDR1 is SGHKS and CDR2 is YYEKEE (reference sequence). This CDR3 has 15 residues. CDR3 in DNA: TGTGCCAGCAGCTTACCCAGGGGAAGCACAGATACGCAGTATTTT. Amino acid sequence: CASSLPRGSTDTQYF.

The CDR3 region has the DNA TGTGCCAGCAGCCCTGGGACTAGCGGGACCTTCTACGAGCAGTACTTC. Translation: CASSPGTSGTFYEQYF. The rearrangement links TRBV3-1 (or the pseudogene TRBV3-2) to TRBJ2-7; 13 bases fit TRBD2. V lost 4 bases to trimming and J lost 3 bases; unmatched junction nucleotides: 6. The CDR3 loop spans 16 amino acids. CDR1 is LGHDT and CDR2 is YNNKEL in the germline V gene (reference sequence).

The table lists this clone with a count of one. The genes are TRBV5-1 and TRBJ1-1, with D perhaps matching TRBD1 (6 bases). The CDR3 sequence is 14 residues long. Trimming removed 1 base from V and 7 bases from J, with 14 bases in between. Germline CDR1 reads SGHRS; CDR2 reads YFSETQ. CDR3 region: CASSLRQVHGEAFF. CDR3 sequence (DNA): TGCGCCAGCAGCTTGCGACAGGTCCACGGTGAAGCTTTCTTT.

The chain has TRBV5-6 and TRBJ2-7; no firm D call. Trimming took off 6 bases at V and 1 base at J, with 17 bases between the two ends. The CDR3 contains 15 residues. Germline V CDR1 and CDR2: SGHDT, YYEEEE. This chain's CDR3 is CASTRYMMLSYEQYF. The CDR3 region has the DNA TGTGCCAGCACACGGTACATGATGCTTTCCTACGAGCAGTACTTC.

This chain uses TRBV7-9 with TRBJ1-1, with D maybe TRBD1 (6 bases). The germline V gene encodes CDR1 SEHNR and CDR2 FQNEAQ (reference sequence). There are 15 residues in the CDR3. With 3 bases removed from V and 5 bases from J, the gap between germline ends came to 16 bases. The CDR3 spells CASSFWGGVDTEAFF. DNA for the CDR3: TGTGCCAGCAGCTTCTGGGGGGGCGTTGATACTGAAGCTTTCTTT. The full variable domain, in which reference TRBV7-9 and TRBJ1-1 provide the parts outside the CDR3, is DTGVSQNPRHKITKRGQNVTFRCDPISEHNRLYWYRQTLGQGPEFLTYFQNEAQLEKSRLLSDRFSAERPKGSFSTLEIQRTEQGDSAMYLCASSFWGGVDTEAFFGQGTRLTVV.

This rearrangement joins TRBV27 to TRBJ1-5; D perhaps matches TRBD1 (6 bases). The V end was cut by 2 bases, the J end by 5 bases, with 10 bases between. The CDR3 is 14 residues long. The germline V gene has CDR1 MNHEY and CDR2 SMNVEV (reference sequence). The CDR3 region is CASSLQGTYQPQHF. The CDR3 nucleotides are TGTGCCAGCAGTTTACAGGGGACCTATCAGCCCCAGCATTTT.